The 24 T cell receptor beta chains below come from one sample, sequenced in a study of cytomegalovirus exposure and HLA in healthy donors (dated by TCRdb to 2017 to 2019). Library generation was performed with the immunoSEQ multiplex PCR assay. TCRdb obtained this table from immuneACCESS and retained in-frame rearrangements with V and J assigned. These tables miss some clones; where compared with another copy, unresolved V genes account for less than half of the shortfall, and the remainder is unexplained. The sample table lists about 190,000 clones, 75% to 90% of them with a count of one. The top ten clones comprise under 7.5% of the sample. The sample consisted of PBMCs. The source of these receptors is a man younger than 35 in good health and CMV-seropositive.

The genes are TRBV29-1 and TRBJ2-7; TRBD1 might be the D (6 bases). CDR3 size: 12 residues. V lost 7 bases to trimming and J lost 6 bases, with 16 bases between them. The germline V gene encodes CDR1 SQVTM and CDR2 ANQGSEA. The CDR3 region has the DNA TGCAGCGGGAACAGGGTTGCGGGCGAGCAGTACTTC. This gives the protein CSGNRVAGEQYF.

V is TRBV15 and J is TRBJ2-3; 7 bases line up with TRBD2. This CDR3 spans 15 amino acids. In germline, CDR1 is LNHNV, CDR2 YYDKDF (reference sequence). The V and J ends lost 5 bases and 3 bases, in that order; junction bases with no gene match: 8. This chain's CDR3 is CATSETSAATDTQYF. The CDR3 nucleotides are TGTGCCACCAGCGAAACTAGCGCGGCAACAGATACGCAGTATTTT.

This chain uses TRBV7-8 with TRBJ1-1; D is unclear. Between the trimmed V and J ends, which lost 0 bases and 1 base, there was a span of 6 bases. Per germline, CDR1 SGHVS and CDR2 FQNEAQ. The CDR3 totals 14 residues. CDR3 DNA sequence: TGTGCCAGCAGCTTAGCGGCGGGGAACACTGAAGCTTTCTTT. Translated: CASSLAAGNTEAFF.

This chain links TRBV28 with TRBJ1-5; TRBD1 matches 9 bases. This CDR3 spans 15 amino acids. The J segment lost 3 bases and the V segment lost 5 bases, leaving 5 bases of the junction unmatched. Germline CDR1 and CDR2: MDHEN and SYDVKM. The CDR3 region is CASSVDRGLNQPQHF. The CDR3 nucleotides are TGTGCCAGCAGTGTGGACAGGGGACTCAATCAGCCCCAGCATTTT.

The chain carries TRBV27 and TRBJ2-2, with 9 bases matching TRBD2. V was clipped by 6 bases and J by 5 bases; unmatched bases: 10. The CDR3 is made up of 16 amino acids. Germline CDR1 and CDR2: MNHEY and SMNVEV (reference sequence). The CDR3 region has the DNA TGTGCCAGCAGAATAGCGGGAGTAGGTTATACCGGGGAGCTGTTTTTT. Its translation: CASRIAGVGYTGELFF.

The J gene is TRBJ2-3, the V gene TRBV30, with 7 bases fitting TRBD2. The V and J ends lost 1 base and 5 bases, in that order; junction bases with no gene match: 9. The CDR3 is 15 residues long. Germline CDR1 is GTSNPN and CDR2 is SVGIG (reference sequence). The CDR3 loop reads CAWSERGRVEDTQYF. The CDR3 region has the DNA TGTGCCTGGAGTGAACGAGGGAGGGTCGAAGATACGCAGTATTTT.

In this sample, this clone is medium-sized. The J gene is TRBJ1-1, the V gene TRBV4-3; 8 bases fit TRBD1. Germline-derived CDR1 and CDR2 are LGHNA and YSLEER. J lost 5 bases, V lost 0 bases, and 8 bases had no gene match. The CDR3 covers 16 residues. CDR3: CASSQDSGGWGTEAFF. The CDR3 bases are TGCGCCAGCAGCCAAGATTCAGGGGGCTGGGGAACTGAAGCTTTCTTT.

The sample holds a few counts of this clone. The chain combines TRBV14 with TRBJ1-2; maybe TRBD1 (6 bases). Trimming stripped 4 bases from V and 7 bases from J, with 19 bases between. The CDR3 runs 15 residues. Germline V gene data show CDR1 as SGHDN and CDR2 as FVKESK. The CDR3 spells CASSLLQGTMGGYTF. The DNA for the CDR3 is TGTGCCAGCAGCCTTCTTCAGGGGACGATGGGTGGCTACACCTTC. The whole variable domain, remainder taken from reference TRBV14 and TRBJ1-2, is EAGVTQFPSHSVIEKGQTVTLRCDPISGHDNLYWYRRVMGKEIKFLLHFVKESKQDESGMPNNRFLAERTGGTYSTLKVQPAELEDSGVYFCASSLLQGTMGGYTFGSGTRLTVV.

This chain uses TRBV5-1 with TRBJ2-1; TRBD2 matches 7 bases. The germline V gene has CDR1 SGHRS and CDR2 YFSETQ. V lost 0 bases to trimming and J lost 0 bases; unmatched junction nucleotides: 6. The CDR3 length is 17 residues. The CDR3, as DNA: TGCGCCAGCAGCTTGGAGGGTAGCGGGCCCTCCTACAATGAGCAGTTCTTC. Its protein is CASSLEGSGPSYNEQFF.

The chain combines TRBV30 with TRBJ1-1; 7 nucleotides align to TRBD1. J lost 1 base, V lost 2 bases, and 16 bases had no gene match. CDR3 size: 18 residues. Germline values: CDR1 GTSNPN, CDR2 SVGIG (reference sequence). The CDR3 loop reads CAWSPLRGTVRRNTEAFF. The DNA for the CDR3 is TGTGCCTGGAGTCCGCTCAGGGGGACAGTTCGAAGGAACACTGAAGCTTTCTTT.

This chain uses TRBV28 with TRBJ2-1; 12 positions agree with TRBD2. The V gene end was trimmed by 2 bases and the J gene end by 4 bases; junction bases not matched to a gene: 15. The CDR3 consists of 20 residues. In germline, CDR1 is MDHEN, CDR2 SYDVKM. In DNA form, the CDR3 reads TGTGCCAGCAGTTTACCGGCTTCGATCGTACTAGCGGGAGGATACAATGAGCAGTTCTTC. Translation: CASSLPASIVLAGGYNEQFF.

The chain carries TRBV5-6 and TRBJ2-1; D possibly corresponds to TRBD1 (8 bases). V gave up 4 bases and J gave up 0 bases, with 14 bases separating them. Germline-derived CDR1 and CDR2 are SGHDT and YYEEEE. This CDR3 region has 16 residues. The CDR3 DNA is TGTGCCAGCAGCCCACAGGGGGGGAGCTCCTACAATGAGCAGTTCTTC. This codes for CASSPQGGSSYNEQFF. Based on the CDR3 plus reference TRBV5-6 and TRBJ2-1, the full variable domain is DAGVTQSPTHLIKTRGQQVTLRCSPKSGHDTVSWYQQALGQGPQFIFQYYEEEERQRGNFPDRFSGHQFPNYSSELNVNALLLGDSALYLCASSPQGGSSYNEQFFGPGTRLTVL.

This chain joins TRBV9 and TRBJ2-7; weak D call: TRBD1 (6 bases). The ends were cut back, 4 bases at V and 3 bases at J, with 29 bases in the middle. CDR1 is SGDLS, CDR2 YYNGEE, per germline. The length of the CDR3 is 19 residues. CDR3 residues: CASSTRQRAGRGTNYEQYF. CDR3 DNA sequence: TGTGCCAGCAGCACAAGACAGAGGGCTGGTAGGGGGACCAACTACGAGCAGTACTTC. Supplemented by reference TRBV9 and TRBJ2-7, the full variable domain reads DSGVTQTPKHLITATGQRVTLRCSPRSGDLSVYWYQQSLDQGLQFLIQYYNGEERAKGNILERFSAQQFPDLHSELNLSSLELGDSALYFCASSTRQRAGRGTNYEQYFGPGTRLTVT.

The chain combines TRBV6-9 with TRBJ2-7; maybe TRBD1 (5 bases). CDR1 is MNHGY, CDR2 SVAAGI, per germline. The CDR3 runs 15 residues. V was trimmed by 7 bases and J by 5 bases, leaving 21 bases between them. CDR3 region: CASKRGDRPLNEQYF. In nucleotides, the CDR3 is TGTGCCAGCAAAAGGGGCGACCGACCCCTCAACGAGCAGTACTTC.

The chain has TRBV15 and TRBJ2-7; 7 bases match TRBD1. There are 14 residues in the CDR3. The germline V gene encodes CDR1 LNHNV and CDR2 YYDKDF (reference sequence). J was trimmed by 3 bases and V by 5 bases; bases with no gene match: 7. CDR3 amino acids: CATSETGRVYEQYF. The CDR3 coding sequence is TGTGCCACCAGCGAGACAGGGCGAGTCTACGAGCAGTACTTC.

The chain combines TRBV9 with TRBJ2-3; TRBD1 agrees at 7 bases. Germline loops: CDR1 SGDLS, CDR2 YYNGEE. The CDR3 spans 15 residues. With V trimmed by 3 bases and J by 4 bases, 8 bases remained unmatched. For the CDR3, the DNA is TGTGCCAGCAGCGCATCACAGGGGTTCGCAGATACGCAGTATTTT. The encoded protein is CASSASQGFADTQYF.

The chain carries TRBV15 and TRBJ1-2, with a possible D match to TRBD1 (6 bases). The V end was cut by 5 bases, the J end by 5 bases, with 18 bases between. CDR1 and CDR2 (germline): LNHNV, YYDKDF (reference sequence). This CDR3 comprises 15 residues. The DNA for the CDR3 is TGTGCCACCAGCCCGCGAGGGGGGGGGAATTATGGCTACACCTTC. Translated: CATSPRGGGNYGYTF.

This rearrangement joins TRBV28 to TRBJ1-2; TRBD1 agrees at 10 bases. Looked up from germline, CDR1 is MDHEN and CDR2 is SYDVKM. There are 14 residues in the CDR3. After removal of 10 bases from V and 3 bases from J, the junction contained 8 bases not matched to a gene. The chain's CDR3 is CATRTGTGDYGYTF. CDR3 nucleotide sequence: TGTGCCACCCGCACCGGGACAGGGGACTATGGCTACACCTTC.

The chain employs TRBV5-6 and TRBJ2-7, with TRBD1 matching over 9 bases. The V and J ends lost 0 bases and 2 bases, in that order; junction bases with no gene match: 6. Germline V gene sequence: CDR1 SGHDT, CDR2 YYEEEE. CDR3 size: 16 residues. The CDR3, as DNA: TGTGCCAGCAGCTTGGCCGGGACAGGGAAAACCTACGAGCAGTACTTC. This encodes CASSLAGTGKTYEQYF.

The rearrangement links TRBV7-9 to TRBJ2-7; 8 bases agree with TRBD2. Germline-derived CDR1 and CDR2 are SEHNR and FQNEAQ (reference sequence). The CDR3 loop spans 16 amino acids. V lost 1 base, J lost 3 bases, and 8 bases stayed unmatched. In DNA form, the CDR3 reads TGTGCCAGCAGCTTAGGAGGGCTGGGACTAGTCTACGAGCAGTACTTC. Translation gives CASSLGGLGLVYEQYF.

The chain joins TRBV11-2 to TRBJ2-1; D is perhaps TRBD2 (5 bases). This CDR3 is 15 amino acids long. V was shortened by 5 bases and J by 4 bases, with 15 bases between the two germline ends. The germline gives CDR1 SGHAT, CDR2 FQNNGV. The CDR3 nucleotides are TGTGCCAGCAGCGTCCCAGCGGCCAGTTACAATGAGCAGTTCTTC. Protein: CASSVPAASYNEQFF.

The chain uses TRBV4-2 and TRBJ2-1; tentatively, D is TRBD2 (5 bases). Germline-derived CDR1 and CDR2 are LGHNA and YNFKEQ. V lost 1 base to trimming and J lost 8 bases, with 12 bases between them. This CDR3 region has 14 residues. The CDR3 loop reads CASSQGLLLDEQFF. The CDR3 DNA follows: TGTGCCAGCAGCCAAGGACTACTCCTCGATGAGCAGTTCTTC.

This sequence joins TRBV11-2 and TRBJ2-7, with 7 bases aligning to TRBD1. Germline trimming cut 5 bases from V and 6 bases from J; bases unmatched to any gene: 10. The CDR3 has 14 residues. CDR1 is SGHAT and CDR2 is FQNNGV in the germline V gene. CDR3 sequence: CASSHTDRAGEQYF. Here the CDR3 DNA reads TGTGCCAGCAGCCACACCGACAGGGCCGGCGAGCAGTACTTC. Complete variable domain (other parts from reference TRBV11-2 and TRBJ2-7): EAGVAQSPRYKIIEKRQSVAFWCNPISGHATLYWYQQILGQGPKLLIQFQNNGVVDDSQLPKDRFSAERLKGVDSTLKIQPAKLEDSAVYLCASSHTDRAGEQYFGPGTRLTVT.

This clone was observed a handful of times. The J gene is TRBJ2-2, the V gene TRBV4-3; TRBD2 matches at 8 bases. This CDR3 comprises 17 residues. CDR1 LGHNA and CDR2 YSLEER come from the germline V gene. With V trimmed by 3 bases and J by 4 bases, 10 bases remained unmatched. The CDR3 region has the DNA TGCGCCAGCAGCCACCAAACTTCGGCGGGAGGCACCGGGGAGCTGTTTTTT. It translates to CASSHQTSAGGTGELFF.